The T cell receptor beta chain under discussion was sequenced for a study of T cell responses to AZD1222 COVID-19 vaccine. Whole-study findings and limits: Regions left unmutated in variants are reportedly the target of nearly half of spike-specific TCRs. The study identified only a handful of AZD1222 recipients as seropositive at baseline. There were repertoire samples only from the period after the peak T cell response. Donor demographics were predominantly white British with a female majority; clonal diversity may be underestimated.

Worth noting for this clone: What it recognizes is unknown.

Germline V gene sequence: CDR1 MGHRA, CDR2 YSYEKL. This CDR3 contains 16 residues. J lost 7 bases, V lost 1 base, and 10 bases had no gene match. Sequencing used immunoSEQ multiplex PCR; TCRdb keeps in-frame clones, though not all of them. Of roughly 66,000 clones in the sample, approximately 90% were seen once. The chain has TRBV4-1 and TRBJ2-4; 7 bases fit TRBD2. This clonotype was sampled from an adult who received the MenACWY meningococcal vaccine as a control. Sequenced material: peripheral blood, taken 28 days after the second dose of the MenACWY control vaccine. CDR3 coding DNA: TGCGCCAGCAGCCAAGGCCCACGGACTAGACCCAACATTCAGTACTTC. This translates into CASSQGPRTRPNIQYF.